A single sample gave rise to the 21 T cell receptor beta chains below, sequenced in a study of blood T cell repertoires in COVID-19. The method was immunoSEQ multiplex PCR; TCRdb's version includes in-frame clones alone and lacks a portion of them. The sample holds about 220,000 clones, 70% to 90% seen once. Input material: peripheral blood. Receptors were obtained from a man aged 25 to 40 who had recovered from COVID-19.

The chain recombines TRBV15 with TRBJ2-2, with TRBD1 matching 9 bases. Germline CDR1 reads LNHNV; CDR2 reads YYDKDF (reference sequence). Trimming removed 1 base from V and 6 bases from J; junction bases left unmatched: 3. The CDR3 runs to 15 residues. The CDR3 DNA follows: TGTGCCACCAGCAGAGGAGGGACAGGGTCCGGGGAGCTGTTTTTT. It translates to CATSRGGTGSGELFF.

This sequence joins TRBV15 and TRBJ2-5; 11 bases agree with TRBD2. This CDR3 is built from 15 residues. Unmatched junction bases numbered 1, after V lost 0 bases and J lost 4 bases. The germline CDR1 and CDR2 sequences are LNHNV and YYDKDF (reference sequence). The CDR3 nucleotides read TGTGCCACCAGCAGAGATACTAGCGGGGGAGAGACCCAGTACTTC. Its protein product is CATSRDTSGGETQYF.

The chain uses TRBV7-9 and TRBJ1-1; D not resolved. The V end was cut by 5 bases, the J end by 2 bases, with 15 bases between. The length of the CDR3 is 15 residues. CDR1 SEHNR and CDR2 FQNEAQ come from the germline V gene (reference sequence). This CDR3 reads CASSHRESNNTEAFF. For the CDR3, the DNA is TGTGCCAGCAGCCACCGGGAGTCCAACAACACTGAAGCTTTCTTT.

The chain employs TRBV30 and TRBJ1-6, with TRBD1 matching 8 bases. Germline V gene sequence: CDR1 GTSNPN, CDR2 SVGIG (reference sequence). Losses at the gene ends were 8 bases for V and 10 bases for J; bases not matched to a gene: 10. The CDR3 extends over 13 amino acids. CDR3: CAGGQGAWSPLHF. CDR3 nucleotide sequence: TGTGCCGGGGGCCAGGGGGCCTGGTCACCCCTCCACTTT.

CDR3 nucleotide sequence: TGCGCCAGCAGCCAGGGGCCTAGCGGGGCTACCTACGAGCAGTACTTC. Its protein product is CASSQGPSGATYEQYF. The V call is TRBV4-3, the J call TRBJ2-7; 9 bases align to TRBD2. Germline lookup yields CDR1 LGHNA and CDR2 YSLEER. The ends lost 3 bases at V and 2 bases at J; junction bases unmatched: 8. CDR3 length: 16 amino acids.

The chain employs TRBV6-5 and TRBJ2-6; TRBD1 might be the D (7 bases). Germline V gene data show CDR1 as MNHEY and CDR2 as SVGAGI. V dropped 10 bases and J dropped 1 base, with 14 bases sitting between them. The CDR3 consists of 15 residues. The CDR3 reads CATSTGRSGANVLTF. The CDR3 nucleotides are TGTGCCACTTCGACAGGGAGGTCTGGGGCCAACGTCCTGACTTTC.

The J gene is TRBJ2-3, the V gene TRBV15; D ambiguous. The V gene's germline CDR1 is LNHNV and CDR2 YYDKDF (reference sequence). The CDR3 covers 13 residues. V lost 3 bases and J lost 3, with 7 bases in between. The CDR3 DNA is TGTGCCACCAGCAGGGCCCAAACAGATACGCAGTATTTT. As protein: CATSRAQTDTQYF.

The V gene is TRBV10-3, the J gene TRBJ1-1, with a tentative D call TRBD1 (6 bases). The length of the CDR3 is 15 residues. V shed 0 bases and J shed 6 bases, with 14 bases lying between them. The germline V gene encodes CDR1 ENHRY and CDR2 SYGVKD. CDR3: CAISESSGGRAEAFF. The CDR3, as DNA: TGTGCCATCAGTGAGTCGAGCGGGGGGCGGGCTGAAGCTTTCTTT.

This rearrangement joins TRBV5-1 to TRBJ2-1; perhaps TRBD1 as D (6 bases). CDR1 is SGHRS and CDR2 is YFSETQ in the germline V gene. The CDR3 length is 14 residues. V lost 5 bases and J 5 bases, leaving 14 bases between the germline ends. CDR3 sequence reads: CASRQGADNNEQFF. In nucleotides, the CDR3 is TGCGCCAGCAGACAGGGCGCGGACAACAATGAGCAGTTCTTC. The full variable domain, rest sourced from reference TRBV5-1 and TRBJ2-1, is KAGVTQTPRYLIKTRGQQVTLSCSPISGHRSVSWYQQTPGQGLQFLFEYFSETQRNKGNFPGRFSGRQFSNSRSEMNVSTLELGDSALYLCASRQGADNNEQFFGPGTRLTVL.

This chain uses TRBV29-1 with TRBJ1-2; the D is unclear. CDR3 length: 12 residues. Per germline, CDR1 SQVTM and CDR2 ANQGSEA. The CDR3 protein is CVGSNLDYGYTF. CDR3 nucleotides: TGCGTAGGGAGCAATTTGGACTATGGCTACACCTTC.

On this clone: Additional DNA sequences in this sample encode the identical CDR3. CDR3: CATSDSGGNEQFF. Here the CDR3 DNA reads TGTGCCACCAGTGATTCGGGTGGGAATGAGCAGTTCTTC. The chain has TRBV24-1 and TRBJ2-1; D gene uncertain. With 2 bases removed from V and 7 bases from J, the gap between germline ends came to 8 bases. There are 13 residues in the CDR3. Germline loops: CDR1 KGHDR, CDR2 SFDVKD.

The chain carries TRBV10-3 and TRBJ2-7, with 8 nucleotides matching TRBD1. The CDR3 runs to 16 residues. Per germline, CDR1 ENHRY and CDR2 SYGVKD. The J segment lost 7 bases and the V segment lost 0 bases, leaving 11 bases of the junction unmatched. The CDR3 spells CAISESRTGFQEEQYF. Written as DNA, the CDR3 is TGTGCCATCAGTGAGTCGCGGACAGGGTTCCAGGAGGAGCAGTACTTC.

V and J are TRBV7-8 and TRBJ1-2, with 12 bases that match TRBD1. The CDR3 spans 15 residues. The germline gives CDR1 SGHVS, CDR2 FQNEAQ. V was clipped by 9 bases and J by 10 bases; unmatched bases: 15. The CDR3 sequence: CASMTLPGDRGPYTF. CDR3 in DNA: TGTGCCAGTATGACATTACCGGGGGACAGGGGGCCCTACACCTTC.

The rearrangement links TRBV7-6 to TRBJ2-1; TRBD2 agrees at 11 bases. CDR1 is SGHVS and CDR2 is FNYEAQ in the germline V gene. The CDR3 covers 15 residues. J lost 6 bases, V lost 5 bases, and 6 bases had no gene match. The CDR3 region is CASSELAGAGNEQFF. The CDR3 nucleotides are TGTGCCAGCAGCGAACTAGCGGGGGCGGGCAATGAGCAGTTCTTC.

This sequence joins TRBV2 and TRBJ1-1; TRBD1 is a possible D gene (5 bases). Looked up from germline, CDR1 is SNHLY and CDR2 is FYNNEI. V gave up 2 bases and J gave up 11 bases, with 12 bases separating them. This CDR3 is 12 amino acids long. Here the CDR3 DNA reads TGTGCCAGCAGTGAAAGGGAAGGGGTCGCTTTCTTT. It translates to CASSEREGVAFF.

The chain employs TRBV19 and TRBJ1-5, with 9 bases that match TRBD1. In germline, CDR1 is LNHDA, CDR2 SQIVND (reference sequence). This CDR3 comprises 17 residues. Germline trimming cut 1 base from V and 0 bases from J; bases unmatched to any gene: 4. As DNA, the CDR3 is TGTGCCAGTAGTATAGGGACAGGGGTCTATAGCAATCAGCCCCAGCATTTT. This gives the protein CASSIGTGVYSNQPQHF.

V and J are TRBV10-3 and TRBJ1-6; weak D call: TRBD1 (6 bases). This CDR3 has 16 residues. Germline V CDR1 and CDR2: ENHRY, SYGVKD. V lost 1 base to trimming and J lost 5 bases, with 12 bases between them. For the CDR3, the DNA is TGTGCCATCAGTGAGTACGCAGGGGTAGATAATTCACCCCTCCACTTT. Encoded protein: CAISEYAGVDNSPLHF.

The chain couples TRBV30 to TRBJ1-6, with a tentative D call TRBD1 (6 bases). The V end lost 0 bases, the J end lost 10 bases, and 19 bases lay between the germline ends. Germline lookup yields CDR1 GTSNPN and CDR2 SVGIG (reference sequence). The CDR3 has 16 residues. CDR3 in amino acids: CAWSVRTAGAGSPLHF. In DNA form, the CDR3 reads TGTGCCTGGAGTGTACGAACCGCAGGGGCCGGCTCACCCCTCCACTTT.

This chain uses TRBV6-5 with TRBJ1-2; 7 bases map to TRBD1. V was pared by 6 bases and J by 8 bases, with 6 bases of the junction left unmatched. Per germline, CDR1 MNHEY and CDR2 SVGAGI. This CDR3 region has 12 residues. The DNA for the CDR3 is TGTGCCAGCAGCCGACAGGGAGGCGGCTACACCTTC. Protein sequence: CASSRQGGGYTF.

The rearrangement uses TRBV3-1 (or the pseudogene TRBV3-2) and TRBJ2-3; TRBD2 matches 7 bases. CDR3 size: 16 residues. V trimming: 0 bases; J trimming: 1 base; junction bases outside the gene matches: 4. CDR1 is LGHDT and CDR2 is YNNKEL in the germline V gene (reference sequence). The CDR3 sequence: CASSQDNRGGTDTQYF. CDR3 DNA: TGTGCCAGCAGCCAAGATAACCGGGGGGGCACAGATACGCAGTATTTT.

The chain uses TRBV4-3 and TRBJ2-3; tentatively, D is TRBD2 (6 bases). This CDR3 comprises 17 residues. Germline V CDR1 and CDR2: LGHNA, YSLEER. V was shortened by 0 bases and J by 0 bases, with 13 bases between the two germline ends. The CDR3 nucleotides read TGCGCCAGCAGCCAAGATTACCGGGGGACGAGCACAGATACGCAGTATTTT. Encoded protein: CASSQDYRGTSTDTQYF.